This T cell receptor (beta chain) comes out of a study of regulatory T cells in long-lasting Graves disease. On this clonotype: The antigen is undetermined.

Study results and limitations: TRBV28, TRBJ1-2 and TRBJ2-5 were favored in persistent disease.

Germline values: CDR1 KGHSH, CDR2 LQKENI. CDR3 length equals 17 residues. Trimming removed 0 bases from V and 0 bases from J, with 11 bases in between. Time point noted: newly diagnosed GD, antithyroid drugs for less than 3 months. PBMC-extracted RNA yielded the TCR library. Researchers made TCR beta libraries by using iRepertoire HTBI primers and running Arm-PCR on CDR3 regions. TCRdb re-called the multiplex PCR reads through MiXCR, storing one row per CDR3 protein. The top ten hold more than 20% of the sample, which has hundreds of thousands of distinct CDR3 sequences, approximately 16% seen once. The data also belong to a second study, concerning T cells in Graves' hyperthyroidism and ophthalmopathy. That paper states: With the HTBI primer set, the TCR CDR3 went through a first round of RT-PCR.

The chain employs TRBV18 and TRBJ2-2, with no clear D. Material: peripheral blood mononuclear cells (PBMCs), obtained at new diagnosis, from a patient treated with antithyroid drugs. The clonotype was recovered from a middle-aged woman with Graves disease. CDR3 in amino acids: CASSPPDGSANTGELFF. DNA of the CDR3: TGTGCCAGCTCACCACCGGACGGGTCGGCGAACACCGGGGAGCTGTTTTTT.